This T cell receptor (beta chain) was recovered during a study of OX40 agonist ivuxolimab in advanced cancers. Study details: Prior anti-PD-1, anti-PD-L1 or anti-CTLA-4 therapy was allowed; roughly 40% had some.

Study-level findings and limits: Antigen specificity remained undetermined for the expanded peripheral T cells.

Patients who had autoimmune disease history or got systemic immunosuppression were left out. The V gene's germline CDR1 is SSHAT and CDR2 FNYEAQ (reference sequence). There are 13 residues in the CDR3. This clone was detected only once. Its specificity is unknown. Its ends do not fully match the called genes, so a read error is possible. Profiled with immunoSEQ multiplex PCR; TCRdb holds only in-frame clones, not every one. This table holds around 17,000 clones, 70% to 90% found once. The sequencing used CD4+ or CD8+ T cells sorted from blood, collected in a trial of the OX40 agonist ivuxolimab. The chain uses TRBV7-7 and TRBJ2-7; D uncertain. The TCR sequence derives from an adult with an advanced solid tumor such as melanoma, head and neck, liver or kidney cancer. CDR3 loop: CASSLGISYEQYF. The CDR3, as DNA: TGTGCTAGCAGCTTAGGCATTTCCTACGAGCAGTACTTC. The full variable domain, rest sourced from reference TRBV7-7 and TRBJ2-7, is GAGVSQSPRYKVTKRGQDVTLRCDPISSHATLYWYQQALGQGPEFLTYFNYEAQPDKSGLPSDRFSAERPEGSISTLTIQRTEQRDSAMYRCASSLGISYEQYFGPGTRLTVT.